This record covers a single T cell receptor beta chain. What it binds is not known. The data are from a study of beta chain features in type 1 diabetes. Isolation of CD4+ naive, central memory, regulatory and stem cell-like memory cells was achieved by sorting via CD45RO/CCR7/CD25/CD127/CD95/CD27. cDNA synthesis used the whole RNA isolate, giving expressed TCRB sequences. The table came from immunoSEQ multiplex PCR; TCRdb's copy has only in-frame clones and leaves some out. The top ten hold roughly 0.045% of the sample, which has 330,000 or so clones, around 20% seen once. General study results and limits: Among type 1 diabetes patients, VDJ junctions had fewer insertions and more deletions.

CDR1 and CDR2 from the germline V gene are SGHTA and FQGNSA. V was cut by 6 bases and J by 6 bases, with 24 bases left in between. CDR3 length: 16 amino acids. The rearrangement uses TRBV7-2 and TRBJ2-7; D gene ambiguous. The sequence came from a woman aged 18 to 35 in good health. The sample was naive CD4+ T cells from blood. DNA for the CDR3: TGTGCCAGCAGAGCGCTCCGTGGCTCACCAACGGGCGAGCAGTACTTC. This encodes CASRALRGSPTGEQYF.